This T cell receptor (beta chain) is from a study of blood T cell repertoires in COVID-19. Across the study: Some COVID-19 samples were acute and others convalescent; all came from the United States, Italy and Spain.

Libraries were prepared by immunoSEQ multiplex PCR; TCRdb keeps only in-frame clonotypes and omits some of them. Of 180,000 or so clones listed, roughly 80% are singletons. Categorization into cohorts depended on clinical history that participants reported. Individuals in the exposed group had encountered a COVID-19 case within 2 weeks preceding study entry. Trimming took 0 bases from V and 5 from J; bases not matched to a gene: 6. Germline V CDR1 and CDR2: SGHNT, YYREEE (reference sequence). This CDR3 comprises 16 residues. The clonotype was recovered from a man in his 60s who had been exposed to COVID-19. The chain has TRBV5-4 and TRBJ2-1, with 9 bases aligning to TRBD2. The sample comprised PBMCs or T cells enriched from blood (not recorded which). This chain's CDR3 is CASSLALGGRDNEQFF. The DNA of the CDR3 is TGTGCCAGCAGCTTGGCGTTAGGCGGGAGGGACAATGAGCAGTTCTTC.